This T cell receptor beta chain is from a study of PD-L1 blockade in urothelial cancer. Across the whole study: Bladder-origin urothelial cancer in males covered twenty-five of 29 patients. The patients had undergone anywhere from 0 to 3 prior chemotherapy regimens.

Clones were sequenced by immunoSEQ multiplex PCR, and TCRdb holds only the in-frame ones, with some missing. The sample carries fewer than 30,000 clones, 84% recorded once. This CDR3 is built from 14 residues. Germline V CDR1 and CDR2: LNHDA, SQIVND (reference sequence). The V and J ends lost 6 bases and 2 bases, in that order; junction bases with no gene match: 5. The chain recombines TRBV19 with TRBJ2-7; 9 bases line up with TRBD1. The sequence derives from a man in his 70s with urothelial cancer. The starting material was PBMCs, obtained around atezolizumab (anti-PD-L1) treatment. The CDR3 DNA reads TGTGCCAGTAGGGACCGACAGGGGGCCTACGAGCAGTACTTC. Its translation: CASRDRQGAYEQYF.